This T cell receptor beta chain stems from a study of identical twins. There are a few counts of this clonotype. TCRdb re-analysed the 5' RACE reads in MiXCR, keeping a single row per CDR3 protein. The sample shows 350,000 or so distinct CDR3 sequences, roughly 12% of them seen only once. Germline V gene data show CDR1 as SGHAT and CDR2 as FQNNGV. V was trimmed by 1 base and J by 2 bases, leaving 10 bases between them. The CDR3 length is 15 residues. These same data were also listed under a study on yellow fever vaccine responses in identical twins.

This receptor was identified in a woman aged 18-29 years in good health. The sequenced material came from CD8+ T cells sorted from blood. The chain links TRBV11-2 to TRBJ2-3; D assignment may be TRBD1 or TRBD2 (5 bases each). DNA of the CDR3: TGTGCCAGCAGCTTAGGGGGGATAGACACAGATACGCAGTATTTT. It yields the protein CASSLGGIDTDTQYF.